A single sample is the source of the 9 T cell receptor beta chains below, sequenced in a study of T cell responses to AZD1222 COVID-19 vaccine (dated by TCRdb to the early 2020s). The time point label for this specimen denotes: about 28 days (+/-7) after the second vaccine dose. Library preparation was by the immunoSEQ multiplex PCR assay. The table comes from immuneACCESS by way of TCRdb, which keeps in-frame sequences with V and J called. Part of the clones is missing from these tables; in studies checked, under half for an unresolved V gene and the rest for unknown reasons. This sample is represented by approximately 130,000 clones; 80% to 90% of them were singletons. Clones ranked in the top ten supply roughly 8.9% of the sample. The specimen comprised peripheral blood, sampled 28 days after the second AZD1222 dose. The receptors stem from an adult who received the AZD1222 COVID-19 vaccine.

CDR3 nucleotide sequence: TGCGCCAGCAGCTCCCTGTTCAGTGCACCGGTAGCAGATACGCAGTATTTT. Translation gives CASSSLFSAPVADTQYF. This chain joins TRBV5-1 and TRBJ2-3; D not resolved. V was shortened by 3 bases and J by 4 bases, with 21 bases between the two germline ends. Looked up from germline, CDR1 is SGHRS and CDR2 is YFSETQ. The CDR3 is 17 residues long.

In DNA, the CDR3 is TGTGCCAGCAGTTACATGGGACCTCAAGAGACCCAGTACTTC. This encodes CASSYMGPQETQYF. This chain connects TRBV6-5 to TRBJ2-5; D tentatively fits TRBD1 or TRBD2 (5 bases each). Trimming removed 2 bases at V and 2 bases at J, with 9 bases between. This CDR3 region has 14 residues. From germline, CDR1 is MNHEY and CDR2 SVGAGI.

The CDR3 loop reads CASSRLTNEKLFF. DNA of the CDR3: TGCGCCAGCAGCCGTCTCACTAATGAAAAACTGTTTTTT. V is TRBV4-3 and J is TRBJ1-4; D remains unclear. Germline-derived CDR1 and CDR2 are LGHNA and YSLEER. Trimming stripped 4 bases from V and 2 bases from J, with 5 bases between. The CDR3 covers 13 residues.

This rearrangement joins TRBV29-1 to TRBJ1-2; D is unresolved. The CDR3 length is 14 residues. CDR1 SQVTM and CDR2 ANQGSEA come from the germline V gene. With 7 bases removed from V and 4 bases from J, the gap between germline ends came to 19 bases. CDR3 region: CSGADEKATYGYTF. CDR3 nucleotides: TGCAGCGGTGCTGACGAAAAGGCTACCTATGGCTACACCTTC.

This chain joins TRBV7-9 and TRBJ2-7; 11 bases are a match to TRBD2. The CDR3 length is 16 residues. Trimming took 5 bases from V and 3 from J; bases not matched to a gene: 9. CDR1 is SEHNR, CDR2 FQNEAQ, per germline (reference sequence). CDR3 protein: CASSPIAGGPGYEQYF. CDR3 coding DNA: TGTGCCAGCAGCCCTATAGCGGGAGGGCCGGGCTACGAGCAGTACTTC.

This clone has a single count. The chain uses TRBV7-2 and TRBJ2-7; 9 bases map to TRBD2. V shed 5 bases, J shed 6 bases, and the junction held 8 bases outside the gene matches. The germline CDR1 and CDR2 sequences are SGHTA and FQGNSA. There are 14 residues in the CDR3. The chain's CDR3 is CASSIPGLAFEQYF. The CDR3 region has the DNA TGTGCCAGCAGCATCCCGGGACTAGCTTTCGAGCAGTACTTC.

The V gene is TRBV2, the J gene TRBJ2-3; TRBD1 is a possible D gene (6 bases). Germline V gene data show CDR1 as SNHLY and CDR2 as FYNNEI. This CDR3 is built from 13 residues. Trimming took off 5 bases at V and 3 bases at J, with 9 bases between the two ends. The CDR3 DNA reads TGTGCCAGCAGTTACAGGGTGACAGATACGCAGTATTTT. Translation gives CASSYRVTDTQYF.

The chain recombines TRBV7-2 with TRBJ1-1; D is unresolved. V lost 5 bases, J lost 1 base, and 11 bases lay in between. The CDR3 is 14 amino acids. The V gene's germline CDR1 is SGHTA and CDR2 FQGNSA. Here the CDR3 DNA reads TGTGCCAGCAGCCGGAATATGGGGAACACTGAAGCTTTCTTT. Its translation is CASSRNMGNTEAFF.

The chain carries TRBV27 and TRBJ2-7; 11 bases are shared with TRBD1. Germline V gives CDR1 MNHEY, CDR2 SMNVEV (reference sequence). The CDR3 has 14 amino acids. With 5 bases clipped from V and 5 bases from J, the junction kept 5 bases outside the gene matches. This CDR3 is CASSPWDRGDEQYF. The CDR3 DNA follows: TGTGCCAGCAGTCCATGGGACAGGGGGGACGAGCAGTACTTC.